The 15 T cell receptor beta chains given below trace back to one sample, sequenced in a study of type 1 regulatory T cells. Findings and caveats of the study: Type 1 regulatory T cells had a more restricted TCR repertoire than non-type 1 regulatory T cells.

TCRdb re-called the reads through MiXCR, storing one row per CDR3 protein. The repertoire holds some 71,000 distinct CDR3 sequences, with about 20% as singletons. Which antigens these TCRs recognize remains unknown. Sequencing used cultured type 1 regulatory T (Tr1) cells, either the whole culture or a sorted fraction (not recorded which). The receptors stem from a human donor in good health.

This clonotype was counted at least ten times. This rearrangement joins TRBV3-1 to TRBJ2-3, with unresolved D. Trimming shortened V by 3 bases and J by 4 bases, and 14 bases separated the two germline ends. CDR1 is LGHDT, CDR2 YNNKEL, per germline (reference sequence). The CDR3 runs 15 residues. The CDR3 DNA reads TGTGCCAGCAGCCAGCAAAGCACGGGTGCAGATACGCAGTATTTT. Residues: CASSQQSTGADTQYF.

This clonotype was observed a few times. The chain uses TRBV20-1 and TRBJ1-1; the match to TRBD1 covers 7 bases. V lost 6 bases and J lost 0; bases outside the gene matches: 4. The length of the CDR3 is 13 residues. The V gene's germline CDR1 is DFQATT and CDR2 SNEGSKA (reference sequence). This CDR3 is CSAPGQMNTEAFF. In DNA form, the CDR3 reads TGCAGTGCCCCGGGACAGATGAACACTGAAGCTTTCTTT.

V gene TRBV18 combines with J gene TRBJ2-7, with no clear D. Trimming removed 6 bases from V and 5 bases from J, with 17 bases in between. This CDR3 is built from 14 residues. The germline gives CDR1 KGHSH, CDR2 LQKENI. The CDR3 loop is CASSANSRSDEQYF. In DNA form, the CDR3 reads TGTGCCAGCTCCGCGAATAGTAGGAGCGACGAGCAGTACTTC.

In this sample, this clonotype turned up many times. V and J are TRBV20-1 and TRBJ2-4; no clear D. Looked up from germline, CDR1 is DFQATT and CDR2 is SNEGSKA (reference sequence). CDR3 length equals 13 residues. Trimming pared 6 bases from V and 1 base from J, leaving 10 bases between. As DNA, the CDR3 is TGCAGTGCCAGTACATCGGCCAAAAACATTCAGTACTTC. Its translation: CSASTSAKNIQYF.

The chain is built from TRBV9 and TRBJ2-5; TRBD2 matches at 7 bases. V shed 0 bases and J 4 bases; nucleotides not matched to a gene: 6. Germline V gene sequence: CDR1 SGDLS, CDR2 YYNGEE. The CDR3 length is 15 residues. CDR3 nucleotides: TGTGCCAGCAGCGTAGCTACGGGAGGAATAGAGACCCAGTACTTC. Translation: CASSVATGGIETQYF.

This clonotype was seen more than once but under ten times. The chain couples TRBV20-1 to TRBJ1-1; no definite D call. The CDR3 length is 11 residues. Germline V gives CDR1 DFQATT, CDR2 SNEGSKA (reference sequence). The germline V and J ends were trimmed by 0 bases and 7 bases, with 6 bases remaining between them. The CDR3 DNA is TGCAGTGCTAGAGAGCTCAATGAAGCTTTCTTT. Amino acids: CSARELNEAFF.

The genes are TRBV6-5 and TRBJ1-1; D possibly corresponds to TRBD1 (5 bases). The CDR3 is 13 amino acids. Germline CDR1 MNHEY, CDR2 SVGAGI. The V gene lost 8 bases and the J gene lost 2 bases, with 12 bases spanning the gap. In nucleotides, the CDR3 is TGTGCCAGCGGGGGGGTGGGAAACACTGAAGCTTTCTTT. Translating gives CASGGVGNTEAFF.

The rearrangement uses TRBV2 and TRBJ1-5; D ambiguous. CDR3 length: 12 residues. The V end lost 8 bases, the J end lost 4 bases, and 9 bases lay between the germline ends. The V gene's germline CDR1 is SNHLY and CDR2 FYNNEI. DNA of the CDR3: TGTGCCAGCGGTAAACGGAATCAGCCCCAGCATTTT. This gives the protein CASGKRNQPQHF.

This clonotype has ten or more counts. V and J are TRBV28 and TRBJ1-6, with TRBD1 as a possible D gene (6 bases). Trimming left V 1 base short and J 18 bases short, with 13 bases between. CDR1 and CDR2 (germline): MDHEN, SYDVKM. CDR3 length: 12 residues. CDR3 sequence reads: CASSLLGGIPHF. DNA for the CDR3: TGTGCCAGCAGTTTATTAGGGGGTATTCCCCACTTT. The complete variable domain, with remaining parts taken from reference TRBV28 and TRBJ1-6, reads DVKVTQSSRYLVKRTGEKVFLECVQDMDHENMFWYRQDPGLGLRLIYFSYDVKMKEKGDIPEGYSVSREKKERFSLILESASTNQTSMYLCASSLLGGIPHFGNGTRLTVT.

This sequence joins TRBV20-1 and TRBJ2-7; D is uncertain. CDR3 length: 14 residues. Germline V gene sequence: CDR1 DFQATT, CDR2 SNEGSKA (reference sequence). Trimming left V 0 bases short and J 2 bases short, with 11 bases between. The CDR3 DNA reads TGCAGTGCTAGAGATACCCAGGTCCCCTACGAGCAGTACTTC. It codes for CSARDTQVPYEQYF.

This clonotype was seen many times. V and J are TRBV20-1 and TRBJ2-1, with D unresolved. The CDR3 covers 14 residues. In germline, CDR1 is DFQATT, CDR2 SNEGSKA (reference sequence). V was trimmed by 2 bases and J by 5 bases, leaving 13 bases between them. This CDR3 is CSARWIASHNEQFF. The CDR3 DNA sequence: TGCAGTGCTAGATGGATAGCTTCGCACAATGAGCAGTTCTTC.

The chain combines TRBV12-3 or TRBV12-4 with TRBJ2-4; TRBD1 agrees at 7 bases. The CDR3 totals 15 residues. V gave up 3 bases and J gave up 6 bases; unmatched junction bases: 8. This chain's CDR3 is CASSFEGQLGNIQYF. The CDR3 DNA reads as TGTGCCAGCAGTTTTGAGGGACAGTTGGGAAACATTCAGTACTTC.

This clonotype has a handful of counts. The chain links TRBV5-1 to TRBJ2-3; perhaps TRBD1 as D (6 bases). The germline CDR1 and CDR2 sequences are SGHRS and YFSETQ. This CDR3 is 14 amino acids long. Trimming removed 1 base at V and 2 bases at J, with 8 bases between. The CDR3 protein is CASSLWDTTDTQYF. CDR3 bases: TGCGCCAGCAGCTTGTGGGACACCACAGATACGCAGTATTTT.

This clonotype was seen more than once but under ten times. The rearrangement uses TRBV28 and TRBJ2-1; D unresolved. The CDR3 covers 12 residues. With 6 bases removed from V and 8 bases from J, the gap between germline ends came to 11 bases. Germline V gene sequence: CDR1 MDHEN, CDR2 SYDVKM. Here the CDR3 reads CASSLPAHEQFF. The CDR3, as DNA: TGTGCCAGCAGCCTCCCCGCACATGAGCAGTTCTTC. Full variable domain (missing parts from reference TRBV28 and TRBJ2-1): DVKVTQSSRYLVKRTGEKVFLECVQDMDHENMFWYRQDPGLGLRLIYFSYDVKMKEKGDIPEGYSVSREKKERFSLILESASTNQTSMYLCASSLPAHEQFFGPGTRLTVL.

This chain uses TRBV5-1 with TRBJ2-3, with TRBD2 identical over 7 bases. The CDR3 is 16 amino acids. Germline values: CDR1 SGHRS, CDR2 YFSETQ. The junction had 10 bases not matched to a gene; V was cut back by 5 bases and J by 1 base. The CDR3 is CASRIPGGEGTDTQYF. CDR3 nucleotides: TGCGCCAGCAGAATACCGGGGGGAGAAGGCACAGATACGCAGTATTTT.